What follows are 26 T cell receptor beta chains derived from one specimen sequenced in a study of metastatic and nonmetastatic thyroid tumors. Using MiXCR, TCRdb reanalyzed the PCR reads. Found here are under 25,000 clones, 10% to 15% of them singletons; the top ten hold roughly a sixth. Patients underwent thyroid surgery, and none had received any treatment before it. The sample comprised blood. The receptors were sampled from a female donor with papillary thyroid cancer or a benign thyroid nodule (not recorded which). Some clones in this sample may be carry-over from other donors' samples.

This clone was recorded at least ten times. This rearrangement joins TRBV10-3 to TRBJ1-2; D is ambiguous. The CDR3 extends over 12 amino acids. Trimming cost V 3 bases and J 4 bases, with 6 bases left between them. Germline-derived CDR1 and CDR2 are ENHRY and SYGVKD. The CDR3 is CAISDSLYGYTF. The CDR3 DNA reads TGTGCCATCAGTGACAGCCTCTATGGCTACACCTTC.

This clone occurred many times. This rearrangement joins TRBV15 to TRBJ2-3; D may be TRBD1 or TRBD2 (5 bases each). Trimming shortened V by 7 bases and J by 0 bases, and 14 bases separated the two germline ends. The germline V gene encodes CDR1 LNHNV and CDR2 YYDKDF (reference sequence). The CDR3 consists of 15 residues. The DNA of the CDR3 is TGTGCCACCAACGACAGAGGGATTAGCACAGATACGCAGTATTTT. As protein: CATNDRGISTDTQYF.

This rearrangement joins TRBV6-6 to TRBJ1-1, with TRBD1 matching 11 bases. The CDR3 totals 16 residues. Germline V gene lookup returns CDR1 MNHNY and CDR2 SVGAGI (reference sequence). With 0 bases clipped from V and 4 bases from J, the junction kept 4 bases outside the gene matches. In DNA, the CDR3 is TGTGCCAGCAGTTACTCGGGACAGGGGGTTACCACTGAAGCTTTCTTT. It yields the protein CASSYSGQGVTTEAFF.

This clone was seen ten or more times. The genes are TRBV3-1 and TRBJ2-5, with TRBD2 matching over 15 bases. The germline V gene encodes CDR1 LGHDT and CDR2 YNNKEL (reference sequence). V was clipped by 4 bases and J by 5 bases; unmatched bases: 5. The CDR3 contains 16 residues. The CDR3 here is CASSLGLAGGGETQYF. The CDR3 nucleotides are TGTGCCAGCAGCCTGGGACTAGCGGGAGGCGGGGAGACCCAGTACTTC.

This clone was recorded many times. Other nucleotide sequences from this sample produce the same CDR3. J is TRBJ1-6 and V is TRBV19, with D hard to call. In germline, CDR1 is LNHDA, CDR2 SQIVND (reference sequence). The V end was cut by 10 bases, the J end by 2 bases, with 9 bases between. The CDR3 extends over 13 amino acids. CDR3 amino acids: CATSGTYNSPLHF. The CDR3, as DNA: TGTGCCACCTCCGGGACCTATAATTCACCCCTCCACTTT.

This clone is termed medium-sized. The V gene is TRBV6-5, the J gene TRBJ1-2; D is unresolved. V shed 0 bases and J shed 3 bases, with 11 bases lying between them. The CDR3 covers 15 residues. Germline assignment: CDR1 MNHEY and CDR2 SVGAGI. The CDR3 reads CASSYSFSPDYGYTF. The DNA of the CDR3 is TGTGCCAGCAGTTACTCGTTCAGCCCTGACTATGGCTACACCTTC.

J is TRBJ2-7 and V is TRBV7-8, with 7 bases aligning to TRBD2. Germline values: CDR1 SGHVS, CDR2 FQNEAQ. CDR3 size: 16 residues. Losses at the gene ends were 3 bases for V and 4 bases for J; bases not matched to a gene: 12. The CDR3 DNA is TGTGCCAGCAGCTTTGGTGGGAGGGCCACCCCTTACGAGCAGTACTTC. It codes for CASSFGGRATPYEQYF.

The V and J genes are TRBV5-1 and TRBJ1-2; D is possibly TRBD1 (6 bases). With 0 bases removed from V and 4 bases from J, the gap between germline ends came to 13 bases. Germline V gives CDR1 SGHRS, CDR2 YFSETQ. CDR3 size: 15 residues. This CDR3 reads CASSLDRARSYGYTF. In nucleotides, the CDR3 is TGCGCCAGCAGCTTGGACAGGGCGAGAAGCTATGGCTACACCTTC.

This clone was counted many times. The chain combines TRBV20-1 with TRBJ2-3; 7 nucleotides align to TRBD2. Germline trimming cut 6 bases from V and 5 bases from J; bases unmatched to any gene: 2. The CDR3 runs 11 residues. CDR1 DFQATT and CDR2 SNEGSKA come from the germline V gene (reference sequence). In nucleotides, the CDR3 is TGCAGTGCGATAGCGGGAGATACGCAGTATTTT. This sequence encodes CSAIAGDTQYF.

There are many counts of this clone. The CDR3 DNA reads TGTGCCAGCAGTTTAGCGACAGGGATTTCCTACAATGAGCAGTTCTTC. It translates to CASSLATGISYNEQFF. This chain uses TRBV28 with TRBJ2-1; TRBD1 aligns across 7 bases. Germline V CDR1 and CDR2: MDHEN, SYDVKM. The CDR3 covers 16 residues. Trimming cost V 2 bases and J 1 base; bases outside gene matches: 5.

The chain couples TRBV6-5 to TRBJ2-7; 8 bases match TRBD1. The CDR3 totals 15 residues. Unmatched junction bases numbered 10, after V lost 2 bases and J lost 7 bases. Per germline, CDR1 MNHEY and CDR2 SVGAGI. CDR3 protein: CASSYRTGLACEQYF. Here the CDR3 DNA reads TGTGCCAGCAGTTACCGGACAGGGCTGGCTTGTGAGCAGTACTTC.

This clone was counted many times. The V gene is TRBV18, the J gene TRBJ2-5; tentatively, D is TRBD1 (6 bases). Germline V gene sequence: CDR1 KGHSH, CDR2 LQKENI. Trimming shortened V by 4 bases and J by 2 bases, and 8 bases separated the two germline ends. The CDR3 length is 13 residues. In nucleotides, the CDR3 is TGTGCCAGCTCACAAGGACAGCAAGAGACCCAGTACTTC. Its protein product is CASSQGQQETQYF.

In regard to this clone: The identical CDR3 is also encoded by other nucleotide sequences in the sample. The genes are TRBV5-1 and TRBJ2-7, with a weak D call TRBD2 (5 bases). There are 14 residues in the CDR3. V gave up 5 bases and J gave up 3 bases, with 15 bases separating them. The V gene's germline CDR1 is SGHRS and CDR2 YFSETQ. This CDR3 reads CASSELALSYEQYF. The CDR3 nucleotides are TGCGCCAGCAGTGAGCTAGCCCTCAGCTACGAGCAGTACTTC. Together with reference TRBV5-1 and TRBJ2-7, the CDR3 gives the full variable domain: KAGVTQTPRYLIKTRGQQVTLSCSPISGHRSVSWYQQTPGQGLQFLFEYFSETQRNKGNFPGRFSGRQFSNSRSEMNVSTLELGDSALYLCASSELALSYEQYFGPGTRLTVT.

CDR3 residues: CAWTSPPLDGYTF. The CDR3 nucleotides are TGTGCCTGGACCAGTCCGCCACTCGATGGCTACACCTTC. The chain joins TRBV30 to TRBJ1-2; D ambiguous. The ends were cut back, 4 bases at V and 6 bases at J, with 15 bases in the middle. This CDR3 comprises 13 residues. CDR1 is GTSNPN and CDR2 is SVGIG in the germline V gene (reference sequence).

This clone was counted ten times or more. J is TRBJ1-2 and V is TRBV28, with a possible D match to TRBD1 (6 bases). The germline CDR1 and CDR2 sequences are MDHEN and SYDVKM. The CDR3 runs 15 residues. V lost 3 bases and J 5 bases, leaving 16 bases between the germline ends. For the CDR3, the DNA is TGTGCCAGCAGTTTTTTCTTAGGGGGGTCATATGGCTACACCTTC. This encodes CASSFFLGGSYGYTF.

At least ten counts were recorded for this clone. The rearrangement uses TRBV27 and TRBJ1-1, with D perhaps TRBD1 (5 bases). With 6 bases removed from V and 4 bases from J, the gap between germline ends came to 18 bases. Germline V gene data show CDR1 as MNHEY and CDR2 as SMNVEV (reference sequence). The CDR3 consists of 15 residues. In nucleotides, the CDR3 is TGTGCCAGCAGCTCCCGGGGCCCCCGGGGCACTGAAGCTTTCTTT. Amino acids: CASSSRGPRGTEAFF.

Of note for this clone: At one boundary the junction diverges from the germline segment, which might be a read error. The V and J genes are TRBV18 and TRBJ2-2; 9 bases agree with TRBD1. Germline assignment: CDR1 KGHSH and CDR2 LQKENI. The CDR3 loop spans 15 amino acids. The CDR3: CASPPTRQGAGELFF. CDR3 DNA: TGTGCCAGCCCACCAACGAGACAGGGGGCCGGGGAGCTGTTTTTT.

This clone was recorded at least ten times. Being one base from a much bigger clone, this may be a read error. The chain has TRBV4-2 and TRBJ2-7; tentative D call: TRBD2 (5 bases). From germline, CDR1 is LGHNA and CDR2 YNFKEQ. The CDR3 spans 12 residues. In DNA form, the CDR3 reads TGTGCCAGCAGCCAAGCGGGGATCGGGCAGCACTTC. Amino acids: CASSQAGIGQHF.

This clone was observed at least ten times. V gene TRBV20-1 combines with J gene TRBJ2-2; no clear D gene. The CDR3 is 15 residues long. Per the germline V gene, CDR1 is DFQATT and CDR2 is SNEGSKA (reference sequence). The V end was cut by 3 bases, the J end by 0 bases, with 11 bases between. Here the CDR3 reads CSASGLNTNTGELFF. CDR3 nucleotide sequence: TGCAGTGCTAGCGGGTTAAACACGAACACCGGGGAGCTGTTTTTT.

At least ten counts were recorded for this clone. The chain has TRBV3-1 and TRBJ1-2; D perhaps matches TRBD1 (5 bases). Looked up from germline, CDR1 is LGHDT and CDR2 is YNNKEL (reference sequence). V lost 4 bases, J lost 7 bases, and 16 bases lay in between. The CDR3 runs 14 residues. This CDR3 is CASSPRGRTGGYTF. For the CDR3, the DNA is TGTGCCAGCAGCCCGCGGGGGAGAACGGGTGGCTACACCTTC.

This clone was observed many times. The J gene is TRBJ2-2, the V gene TRBV11-2; TRBD2 matches at 8 bases. The J segment lost 0 bases and the V segment lost 5 bases, leaving 5 bases of the junction unmatched. Germline CDR1 reads SGHAT; CDR2 reads FQNNGV. The CDR3 is 16 amino acids. CDR3 region: CASSQNSGANTGELFF. The CDR3 DNA reads TGTGCCAGCAGCCAGAATAGCGGGGCGAACACCGGGGAGCTGTTTTTT.

Concerning this clone itself: No conserved phenylalanine or tryptophan ends this CDR3, so it is likely a read error. The genes are TRBV6-4 and TRBJ2-7; tentatively, D is TRBD1 or TRBD2 (7 bases each). CDR1 is MRHNA and CDR2 is SNTAGT in the germline V gene. The CDR3 has 17 amino acids. V lost 8 bases, J lost 2 bases, and 25 bases lay in between. The CDR3 sequence: CASRRKGAKGGPYEQYS. The CDR3 DNA reads TGTGCCAGCCGACGCAAGGGGGCAAAGGGAGGGCCCTACGAGCAGTACTCC.

Many counts were recorded for this clone. The chain uses TRBV6-1 and TRBJ2-5; D gene unclear. V dropped 6 bases and J dropped 0 bases, with 5 bases sitting between them. Germline CDR1 and CDR2: MNHNS and SASEGT. The CDR3 is 12 amino acids. CDR3 bases: TGTGCCAGCAGAGAGTACCAAGAGACCCAGTACTTC. Translation gives CASREYQETQYF.

This clone appeared many times. At the DNA level, this CDR3 is encoded by other sequences in the same sample as well. The chain joins TRBV27 to TRBJ1-6; D call uncertain. The V end was cut by 8 bases, the J end by 3 bases, with 11 bases between. Germline V gives CDR1 MNHEY, CDR2 SMNVEV (reference sequence). The CDR3 spans 14 residues. Written as DNA, the CDR3 is TGTGCCAGCCGCCCGTCTGACTATAATTCACCCCTCCACTTT. This encodes CASRPSDYNSPLHF.

This clone was seen a single time. The chain has TRBV27 and TRBJ2-5; the D gene could be TRBD1 or TRBD2 (5 bases each). This CDR3 is built from 14 residues. Trimming left V 9 bases short and J 5 bases short, with 19 bases between. Looked up from germline, CDR1 is MNHEY and CDR2 is SMNVEV (reference sequence). CDR3 loop: CARSPGTGFETQYF. The CDR3, as DNA: TGTGCCAGGAGTCCGGGGACCGGGTTTGAGACCCAGTACTTC.

By share, this clone counts as medium-sized. The V gene is TRBV6-2 or TRBV6-3, the J gene TRBJ2-1, with 11 bases fitting TRBD2. The CDR3 totals 17 residues. The trim removed 0 bases at V and 4 bases at J, leaving 5 bases unmatched. Germline V gene data show CDR1 as MNHEY and CDR2 as SVGEGT. CDR3 sequence reads: CASSYSTLAGVYNEQFF. CDR3 sequence (DNA): TGTGCCAGCAGTTACTCGACACTAGCGGGAGTTTACAATGAGCAGTTCTTC.